These 24 T cell receptor beta chains were all obtained from the same sample, sequenced in a study of T cell responses to AZD1222 COVID-19 vaccine. Sequencing was performed with immunoSEQ multiplex PCR; in TCRdb, only in-frame clones are kept and a portion is missing. In the table there are some 130,000 clones, around nine tenths of which are singletons. The starting material was peripheral blood, obtained on day 0 of AZD1222 vaccination. The receptors originated from an adult in good health.

This rearrangement joins TRBV19 to TRBJ1-5; D unclear. The CDR3 totals 14 residues. Germline CDR1 LNHDA, CDR2 SQIVND (reference sequence). V lost 5 bases to trimming and J lost 5 bases, with 13 bases between them. The CDR3 protein is CASSFGPIYQPQHF. Written as DNA, the CDR3 is TGTGCCAGTAGTTTCGGGCCTATCTATCAGCCCCAGCATTTT. Full variable domain (rest looked up from reference TRBV19 and TRBJ1-5): DGGITQSPKYLFRKEGQNVTLSCEQNLNHDAMYWYRQDPGQGLRLIYYSQIVNDFQKGDIAEGYSVSREKKESFPLTVTSAQKNPTAFYLCASSFGPIYQPQHFGDGTRLSIL.

This clone was picked up a small number of times. The chain combines TRBV19 with TRBJ1-5; no reliable D call. The germline V gene encodes CDR1 LNHDA and CDR2 SQIVND (reference sequence). Trimming cost V 11 bases and J 6 bases, with 14 bases left between them. CDR3 size: 12 residues. The CDR3 DNA sequence: TGTGCCTCTGAAGCCGGGATTCAGCCCCAGCATTTT. It translates to CASEAGIQPQHF.

The gene calls are TRBV4-1 and TRBJ2-3; a possible D gene is TRBD2 (5 bases). Germline lookup yields CDR1 MGHRA and CDR2 YSYEKL. The CDR3 totals 15 residues. Trimming left V 6 bases short and J 0 bases short, with 13 bases between. The CDR3 nucleotides are TGCGCCAGCAGGCGGACTCTTTCTAGCACAGATACGCAGTATTTT. Amino acid sequence: CASRRTLSSTDTQYF.

Written as DNA, the CDR3 is TGTGCCAGTAGTATAGTGGCCCTTTCTGAAGCTTTCTTT. Translation: CASSIVALSEAFF. V is TRBV19 and J is TRBJ1-1; no definite D call. CDR1 is LNHDA and CDR2 is SQIVND in the germline V gene (reference sequence). This CDR3 has 13 residues. V was pared by 1 base and J by 6 bases, with 9 bases between.

V usage is TRBV19 and J usage is TRBJ2-1; D unresolved. CDR3 length: 13 amino acids. The V end was cut by 10 bases, the J end by 0 bases, with 10 bases between. Germline CDR1 reads LNHDA; CDR2 reads SQIVND (reference sequence). This chain's CDR3 is CAISPSSYNEQFF. The CDR3 DNA follows: TGTGCCATCTCACCCAGCTCCTACAATGAGCAGTTCTTC.

V is TRBV3-1 (or the pseudogene TRBV3-2) and J is TRBJ2-3; 9 positions match TRBD2. V was clipped by 4 bases and J by 7 bases; unmatched bases: 9. The germline V gene encodes CDR1 LGHDT and CDR2 YNNKEL (reference sequence). This CDR3 has 15 amino acids. The CDR3 region has the DNA TGTGCCAGCAGCCTTGAGCGGGGGGTCCGGAATACGCAGTATTTT. It encodes CASSLERGVRNTQYF.

This rearrangement joins TRBV10-3 to TRBJ1-3; no definite D call. The CDR3 spans 16 residues. Germline V lookup: CDR1 ENHRY, CDR2 SYGVKD. V lost 6 bases to trimming and J lost 0 bases, with 15 bases between them. The CDR3 here is CAIRGSGPNSGNTIYF. The CDR3 nucleotides read TGTGCCATCAGGGGATCCGGTCCGAACTCTGGAAACACCATATATTTT.

Regarding this clone: Compared with germline, one end of the junction differs, possibly owing to a read error. V usage is TRBV28 and J usage is TRBJ2-7; tentative D call: TRBD2 (6 bases). Germline values: CDR1 MDHEN, CDR2 SYDVKM. This CDR3 comprises 12 residues. The CDR3 sequence is CASSNRAGSYGF. As DNA, the CDR3 is TGTGCCAGCAGTAATCGGGCGGGGTCGTACGGCTTC. Variable domain in full (rest from reference TRBV28 and TRBJ2-7): DVKVTQSSRYLVKRTGEKVFLECVQDMDHENMFWYRQDPGLGLRLIYFSYDVKMKEKGDIPEGYSVSREKKERFSLILESASTNQTSMYLCASSNRAGSYGFGPGTRLTVT.

A single count supports this clone. The chain joins TRBV6-5 to TRBJ2-1; tentative D call: TRBD1 (5 bases). Trimming cost V 0 bases and J 2 bases, with 11 bases left between them. There are 16 residues in the CDR3. CDR1 MNHEY and CDR2 SVGAGI come from the germline V gene. The CDR3, as DNA: TGTGCCAGCAGTTACTCGGGGCCTCGCCCCTACAATGAGCAGTTCTTC. Its translation is CASSYSGPRPYNEQFF.

This clone was seen once. The J gene is TRBJ1-1, the V gene TRBV10-3; no definite D call. This CDR3 spans 12 amino acids. The V end was cut by 8 bases, the J end by 0 bases, with 7 bases between. The V gene's germline CDR1 is ENHRY and CDR2 SYGVKD. The CDR3 DNA sequence: TGTGCCATCGGACTCCTGAACACTGAAGCTTTCTTT. Protein: CAIGLLNTEAFF.

This chain joins TRBV9 and TRBJ2-2; 8 nucleotides agree with TRBD1. CDR3 length: 14 residues. J was trimmed by 7 bases and V by 2 bases; bases with no gene match: 4. Looked up from germline, CDR1 is SGDLS and CDR2 is YYNGEE. DNA of the CDR3: TGTGCCAGCAGCGTTGGACAGGGTATCGGGGAGCTGTTTTTT. Its translation: CASSVGQGIGELFF.

This chain links TRBV24-1 with TRBJ2-3, with D maybe TRBD1 (5 bases). This CDR3 comprises 13 residues. Trimming removed 7 bases from V and 1 base from J, with 8 bases in between. CDR1 and CDR2 (germline): KGHDR, SFDVKD. CDR3 DNA sequence: TGTGCCACCAGCTTAGGGGGCACAGATACGCAGTATTTT. Residues: CATSLGGTDTQYF.

The CDR3 region is CASSQDLRGSGELFF. The CDR3 region has the DNA TGTGCCAGCAGCCAAGATCTTAGGGGTTCCGGGGAGCTGTTTTTT. The rearrangement joins TRBV14 to TRBJ2-2, with D possibly TRBD1 on 5 matching bases. Trimming shortened V by 0 bases and J by 6 bases, and 11 bases separated the two germline ends. CDR1 is SGHDN, CDR2 FVKESK, per germline. The CDR3 is made up of 15 amino acids.

The chain joins TRBV6-5 to TRBJ2-1; 8 positions match TRBD2. CDR3 length: 14 amino acids. Germline loops: CDR1 MNHEY, CDR2 SVGAGI. V shed 4 bases and J 6 bases; nucleotides not matched to a gene: 5. CDR3 in DNA: TGTGCCAGCAGTTCGGGAGGGGGGCCCAATGAGCAGTTCTTC. It specifies CASSSGGGPNEQFF.

A single count supports this clone. The rearrangement links TRBV6-5 to TRBJ1-1; D possibly corresponds to TRBD1 (5 bases). Trimming pared 10 bases from V and 5 bases from J, leaving 14 bases between. This CDR3 is 12 amino acids long. The germline CDR1 and CDR2 sequences are MNHEY and SVGAGI. The CDR3 here is CATTQGGTEAFF. In DNA, the CDR3 is TGTGCCACTACTCAGGGTGGAACTGAAGCTTTCTTT.

V usage is TRBV21-1 and J usage is TRBJ1-5; the D call of TRBD1 is as the table states it, not checked on the DNA. TRBV21-1 is given as a pseudogene. The CDR3 runs 15 residues. In DNA, the CDR3 is TGTGCCAGCAGGTTTTCTGGACATGACAGATCAGCCCCAGCATTT. It codes for CASRFSGHDRSAPAF.

This sequence joins TRBV5-1 and TRBJ2-7, with TRBD1 matching over 10 bases. Germline V gene sequence: CDR1 SGHRS, CDR2 YFSETQ. The CDR3 extends over 15 amino acids. J lost 2 bases, V lost 4 bases, and 6 bases had no gene match. The chain's CDR3 is CASSPGTGATYEQYF. The CDR3 DNA follows: TGCGCCAGCAGCCCCGGGACAGGGGCTACCTACGAGCAGTACTTC.

The V call is TRBV11-2, the J call TRBJ1-4; D might be TRBD1 (5 bases). The V end lost 0 bases, the J end lost 17 bases, and 13 bases lay between the germline ends. The V gene's germline CDR1 is SGHAT and CDR2 FQNNGV. The CDR3 loop spans 12 amino acids. The CDR3 nucleotides read TGTGCCAGCAGCTTAGATGGGGCAGGGCCCTTTTTT. This translates into CASSLDGAGPFF. Drawing the rest from reference TRBV11-2 and TRBJ1-4, the complete variable domain is EAGVAQSPRYKIIEKRQSVAFWCNPISGHATLYWYQQILGQGPKLLIQFQNNGVVDDSQLPKDRFSAERLKGVDSTLKIQPAKLEDSAVYLCASSLDGAGPFFGSGTQLSVL.

V and J are TRBV19 and TRBJ2-7; D is undetermined. The CDR3 sequence is 12 residues long. The germline gives CDR1 LNHDA, CDR2 SQIVND (reference sequence). Trimming removed 9 bases at V and 2 bases at J, with 11 bases between. CDR3 DNA: TGTGCCAGCGCGACGGACCCCTACGAGCAGTACTTC. It translates to CASATDPYEQYF.

V usage is TRBV5-4 and J usage is TRBJ2-3; 7 nucleotides align to TRBD2. Trimming removed 4 bases from V and 2 bases from J; junction bases left unmatched: 4. The CDR3 is 14 amino acids. Germline values: CDR1 SGHNT, CDR2 YYREEE (reference sequence). The CDR3 loop is CASSTGTTTDTQYF. The CDR3, as DNA: TGTGCCAGCAGCACGGGGACTACCACAGATACGCAGTATTTT.

CDR3 coding DNA: TGTGCCAGCAGCTTAGATGGACAGGGAGCCCCCTACGAGCAGTACTTC. This translates into CASSLDGQGAPYEQYF. This chain links TRBV11-2 with TRBJ2-7, with 8 bases aligning to TRBD1. The length of the CDR3 is 16 residues. V was pared by 0 bases and J by 2 bases, with 6 bases of the junction left unmatched. Germline V gives CDR1 SGHAT, CDR2 FQNNGV. Complete variable domain (other parts from reference TRBV11-2 and TRBJ2-7): EAGVAQSPRYKIIEKRQSVAFWCNPISGHATLYWYQQILGQGPKLLIQFQNNGVVDDSQLPKDRFSAERLKGVDSTLKIQPAKLEDSAVYLCASSLDGQGAPYEQYFGPGTRLTVT.

This chain joins TRBV13 and TRBJ2-7, with 10 bases aligning to TRBD1. Germline V lookup: CDR1 PRHDT, CDR2 FYEKMQ (reference sequence). This CDR3 contains 16 residues. V lost 5 bases, J lost 3 bases, and 10 bases stayed unmatched. The CDR3 sequence is CASSHSFRDRGYEQYF. The CDR3 DNA reads TGTGCCAGCAGCCACTCTTTTCGGGACAGGGGCTACGAGCAGTACTTC.

V gene TRBV6-5 combines with J gene TRBJ1-2; 10 nucleotides line up with TRBD1. V shed 5 bases and J 4 bases; nucleotides not matched to a gene: 4. CDR1 and CDR2 from the germline V gene are MNHEY and SVGAGI. CDR3 size: 14 residues. The CDR3 protein is CASSPTGGRYGYTF. In DNA, the CDR3 is TGTGCCAGCAGTCCGACAGGGGGCCGCTATGGCTACACCTTC.

The chain carries TRBV21-1 and TRBJ1-2; the table names TRBD1, a call not compared with the DNA. TRBV21-1 is a documented pseudogene. The CDR3 totals 13 residues. The DNA for the CDR3 is TGTGCCAGCCGGACAGATTCTTCCTATGGCTACACCTTC. Its translation is CASRTDSSYGYTF.